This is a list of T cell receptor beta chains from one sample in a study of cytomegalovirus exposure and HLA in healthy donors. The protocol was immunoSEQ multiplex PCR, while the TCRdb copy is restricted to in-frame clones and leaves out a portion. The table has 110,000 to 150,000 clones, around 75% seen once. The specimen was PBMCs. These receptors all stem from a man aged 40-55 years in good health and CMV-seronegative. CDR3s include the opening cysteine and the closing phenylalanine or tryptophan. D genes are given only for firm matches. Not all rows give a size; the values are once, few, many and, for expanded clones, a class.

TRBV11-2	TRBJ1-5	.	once	CASSPGGTDRYSGQPQHF	TGTGCCAGCAGCCCCGGCGGGACGGACCGATACTCTGGTCAGCCCCAGCATTTT
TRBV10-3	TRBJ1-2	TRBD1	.	CAISAGQGYYGYTF	TGTGCCATCAGTGCGGGACAGGGGTACTATGGCTACACCTTC
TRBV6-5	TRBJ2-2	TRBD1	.	CASSYQGQGMSGELFF	TGTGCCAGCAGTTACCAGGGACAGGGCATGTCCGGGGAGCTGTTTTTT
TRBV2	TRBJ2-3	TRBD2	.	CASSGRGGPDTQYF	TGTGCCAGCAGTGGGCGGGGGGGCCCAGATACGCAGTATTTT
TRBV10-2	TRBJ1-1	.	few	CASSATETGRTEAFF	TGCGCCAGCAGCGCCACGGAAACAGGGAGAACTGAAGCTTTCTTT
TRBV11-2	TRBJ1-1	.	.	CASSFEGDTEAFF	TGTGCCAGCAGCTTTGAGGGCGACACTGAAGCTTTCTTT
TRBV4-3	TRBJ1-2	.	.	CASSLSPGNFGYTF	TGCGCCAGCAGCCTCTCCCCAGGGAACTTTGGCTACACCTTC
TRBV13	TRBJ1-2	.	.	CASSTEHSMSTQHYGYTF	TGTGCCAGCAGCACCGAACACAGTATGTCAACTCAACACTATGGCTACACCTTC
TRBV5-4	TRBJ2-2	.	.	CASSLRITGELFF	TGTGCCAGCAGCCTCAGGATTACCGGGGAGCTGTTTTTT
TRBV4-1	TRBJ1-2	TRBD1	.	CASSQESRGQKFGYTF	TGCGCCAGCAGCCAAGAATCCAGGGGGCAGAAGTTCGGCTACACCTTC
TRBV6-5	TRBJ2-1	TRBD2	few	CASRTSGNNEQFF	TGTGCCAGTAGGACTAGCGGTAACAATGAGCAGTTCTTC
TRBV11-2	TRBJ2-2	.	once	CASSLFRVWAGELFF	TGTGCCAGCAGCTTATTCCGGGTCTGGGCCGGGGAGCTGTTTTTT
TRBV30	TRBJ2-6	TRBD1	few	CASLRGTGDSGANVLTF	TGTGCCTCCCTCCGCGGGACAGGCGATTCTGGGGCCAACGTCCTGACTTTC
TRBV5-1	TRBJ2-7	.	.	CASSLREVRGYEQYF	TGCGCCAGCAGCCTTAGGGAGGTGCGGGGTTACGAGCAGTACTTC
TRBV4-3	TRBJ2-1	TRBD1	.	CASSQERGGQGLRNEQFF	TGCGCCAGCAGCCAGGAAAGGGGGGGACAGGGTCTCAGGAATGAGCAGTTCTTC
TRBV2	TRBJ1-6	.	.	CASSDQGPPQPLHF	TGTGCCAGCAGTGATCAGGGGCCCCCCCAACCCCTCCACTTT
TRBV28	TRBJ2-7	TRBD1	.	CASQSTTGRYEQYF	TGTGCCAGCCAGAGTACGACAGGGCGGTACGAGCAGTACTTC
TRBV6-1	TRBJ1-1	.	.	CASSGGVQLATEAFF	TGTGCCAGCAGTGGCGGCGTGCAGTTGGCCACTGAAGCTTTCTTT
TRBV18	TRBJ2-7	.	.	CASSLLRSGTSMDEQYF	TGTGCCAGCTCACTCCTTCGATCTGGGACAAGCATGGACGAGCAGTACTTC
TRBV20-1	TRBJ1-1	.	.	CSVDDTKEAFF	TGCAGTGTAGACGACACCAAGGAAGCTTTCTTT
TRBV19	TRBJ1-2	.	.	CASSIGGASNYGYTF	TGTGCCAGTAGTATAGGAGGAGCATCTAACTATGGCTACACCTTC
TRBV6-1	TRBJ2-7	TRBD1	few	CASSEGDRGNTYEQYF	TGTGCCAGCAGTGAAGGAGACAGGGGGAATACCTACGAGCAGTACTTC
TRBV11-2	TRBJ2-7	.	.	CASSEQDYEQYF	TGTGCCAGCAGCGAACAGGACTACGAGCAGTACTTC
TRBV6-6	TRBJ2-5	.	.	CARGGETQYF	TGTGCCAGAGGGGGAGAGACCCAGTACTTC
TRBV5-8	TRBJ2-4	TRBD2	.	CASSRGRGRGKNIQYF	TGTGCCAGCAGCCGGGGGAGGGGACGGGGCAAAAACATTCAGTACTTC
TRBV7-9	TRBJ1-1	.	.	CASSLDRGYSSGTEAFF	TGTGCCAGCAGCTTAGATCGGGGATACTCCAGTGGCACTGAAGCTTTCTTT
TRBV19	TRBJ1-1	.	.	CASNRGEVGGTEAFF	TGTGCCAGTAATAGGGGAGAGGTCGGGGGCACTGAAGCTTTCTTT
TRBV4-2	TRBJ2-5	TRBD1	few	CASSQEGTGQETQYF	TGTGCCAGCAGCCAAGAAGGGACAGGGCAAGAGACCCAGTACTTC
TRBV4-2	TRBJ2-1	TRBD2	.	CASSQVGASGEYNEQFF	TGTGCCAGCAGCCAAGTGGGGGCTAGCGGGGAGTACAATGAGCAGTTCTTC
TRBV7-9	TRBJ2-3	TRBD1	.	CASSRGQGLDTQYF	TGTGCCAGCTCACGTGGACAGGGTTTAGATACGCAGTATTTT
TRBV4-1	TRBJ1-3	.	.	CASSQTPGVPSGNTIYF	TGCGCCAGCAGCCAAACTCCAGGGGTCCCCTCTGGAAACACCATATATTTT
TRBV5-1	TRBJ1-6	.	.	CASSLYHLRGSSYNSPLHF	TGCGCCAGCAGCTTGTATCATCTGCGAGGGAGCTCCTATAATTCACCCCTCCACTTT
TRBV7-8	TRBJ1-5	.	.	CASSLAVVRQPQHF	TGTGCCAGCAGCTTAGCGGTGGTGCGACAGCCCCAGCATTTT
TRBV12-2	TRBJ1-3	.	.	CASRLLAWRVICLGNTIYF	TGTGCAAGTCGCTTATTGGCGTGGCGGGTGATATGCCTTGGAAACACCATATATTTT
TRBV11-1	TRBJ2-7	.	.	CASSPPRQDNSYEQYF	TGTGCCAGCAGCCCCCCCCGACAGGACAATTCCTACGAGCAGTACTTC
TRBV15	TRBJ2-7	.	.	CATSIRGYEQYF	TGTGCCACCAGCATCCGGGGGTACGAGCAGTACTTC
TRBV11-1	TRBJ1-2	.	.	CASSKASAYGYTF	TGTGCCAGCAGCAAAGCCAGCGCCTATGGCTACACCTTC
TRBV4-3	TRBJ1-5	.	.	CASSQDWGVYQPQHF	TGCGCCAGCAGCCAAGATTGGGGGGTCTATCAGCCCCAGCATTTT
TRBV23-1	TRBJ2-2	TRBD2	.	CASSQSYKGFSGGSTGELFF	TGCGCCAGCAGTCAATCATATAAGGGTTTTAGCGGGGGGTCCACCGGGGAGCTGTTTTTT
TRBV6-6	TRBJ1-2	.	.	CASSYSGTGLGYTF	TGTGCCAGCAGTTACTCTGGAACAGGGTTGGGCTACACCTTC
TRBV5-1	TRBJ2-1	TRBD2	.	CASSWSGGAPRYNEQFF	TGCGCCAGCAGTTGGAGCGGGGGGGCCCCTCGCTACAATGAGCAGTTCTTC